A single sample is the source of the 19 T cell receptor beta chains below, sequenced in a study of T cell responses to AZD1222 COVID-19 vaccine. Profiling relied on immunoSEQ multiplex PCR, and the TCRdb table lists in-frame clones only, not all of them. Of about 130,000 clones listed, 88% were seen once; the top ten hold about 17%. The sample consisted of peripheral blood, taken on day 0 of MenACWY control vaccination. All receptors derive from an adult in good health.

The chain employs TRBV7-9 and TRBJ1-4; D not resolved. The CDR3 length is 15 residues. Trimming took 5 bases from V and 1 from J, leaving 11 bases between them. Germline loops: CDR1 SEHNR, CDR2 FQNEAQ (reference sequence). CDR3 sequence reads: CASSPRKGTNEKLFF. CDR3 coding DNA: TGTGCCAGCAGCCCGCGAAAGGGAACTAATGAAAAACTGTTTTTT. Supplemented by reference TRBV7-9 and TRBJ1-4, the full variable domain reads DTGVSQNPRHKITKRGQNVTFRCDPISEHNRLYWYRQTLGQGPEFLTYFQNEAQLEKSRLLSDRFSAERPKGSFSTLEIQRTEQGDSAMYLCASSPRKGTNEKLFFGSGTQLSVL.

The chain couples TRBV28 to TRBJ2-4; D tentatively reads TRBD1 or TRBD2 (5 bases each). V shed 4 bases and J shed 9 bases, with 16 bases lying between them. The germline V gene encodes CDR1 MDHEN and CDR2 SYDVKM. This CDR3 has 14 amino acids. CDR3 bases: TGTGCCAGCAGTTCAAATCCGGGACGGAGCATTCAGTACTTC. It translates to CASSSNPGRSIQYF.

This chain connects TRBV28 to TRBJ2-1; 7 bases are a match to TRBD2. This CDR3 spans 15 amino acids. After removal of 6 bases from V and 1 base from J, the junction contained 6 bases not matched to a gene. CDR1 is MDHEN and CDR2 is SYDVKM in the germline V gene. This CDR3 is CASSRGGSSYNEQFF. DNA for the CDR3: TGTGCCAGCAGCCGAGGCGGGAGTTCCTACAATGAGCAGTTCTTC.

The rearrangement uses TRBV28 and TRBJ1-1; D is uncertain. Germline-derived CDR1 and CDR2 are MDHEN and SYDVKM. The CDR3 runs 14 residues. V lost 5 bases and J 2 bases, leaving 12 bases between the germline ends. The CDR3 region has the DNA TGTGCCAGCAGTCTCATCCGGGCCAACACTGAAGCTTTCTTT. Translating it yields CASSLIRANTEAFF.

CDR3 sequence reads: CASSYFSSGATYEQYF. The DNA for the CDR3 is TGTGCCAGCAGTTACTTCAGTTCAGGGGCTACCTACGAGCAGTACTTC. The chain has TRBV6-5 and TRBJ2-7; TRBD1 might be the D (6 bases). V shed 1 base and J shed 2 bases, with 15 bases lying between them. Germline lookup yields CDR1 MNHEY and CDR2 SVGAGI. This CDR3 contains 16 residues.

The chain employs TRBV10-1 and TRBJ2-7; maybe TRBD1 (6 bases). In germline, CDR1 is WNHNN, CDR2 SYGVQD (reference sequence). The CDR3 is 14 residues long. The V end was cut by 3 bases, the J end by 5 bases, with 14 bases between. CDR3 coding DNA: TGCGCCAGCAGTGAAACAGGGAATCGGGACGAGCAGTACTTC. Translated, it gives CASSETGNRDEQYF.

The chain recombines TRBV2 with TRBJ1-2; TRBD1 matches at 8 bases. The CDR3 is made up of 14 amino acids. The ends lost 7 bases at V and 4 bases at J; junction bases unmatched: 8. From germline, CDR1 is SNHLY and CDR2 FYNNEI. CDR3 sequence reads: CASNLDRATYGYTF. As DNA, the CDR3 is TGTGCCAGCAACCTGGACAGGGCGACCTATGGCTACACCTTC.

The chain joins TRBV9 to TRBJ1-1; TRBD1 agrees at 7 bases. Trimming took 3 bases from V and 4 from J; bases not matched to a gene: 9. The germline gives CDR1 SGDLS, CDR2 YYNGEE. The CDR3 extends over 15 amino acids. Here the CDR3 DNA reads TGTGCCAGCAGCGAGGGGGCCGACAGGGTCACTGAAGCTTTCTTT. Its translation: CASSEGADRVTEAFF.

The V gene is TRBV27, the J gene TRBJ1-2; unclear D gene. Germline CDR1 and CDR2: MNHEY and SMNVEV (reference sequence). Trimming cost V 2 bases and J 5 bases, with 15 bases left between them. The CDR3 sequence is 15 residues long. The CDR3 bases are TGTGCCAGCAGTTTAAAGCCTGGTCCGCCTTATGGCTACACCTTC. Translation gives CASSLKPGPPYGYTF.

In this sample, this clone turned up once. The rearrangement links TRBV9 to TRBJ2-7; no firm D call. The germline CDR1 and CDR2 sequences are SGDLS and YYNGEE. V lost 3 bases to trimming and J lost 6 bases, with 16 bases between them. This CDR3 comprises 14 residues. The CDR3: CASSDDLVNSEQYF. The CDR3 DNA sequence: TGTGCCAGCAGCGACGACCTAGTCAACAGCGAGCAGTACTTC.

The chain is built from TRBV11-2 and TRBJ2-4; maybe TRBD2 (8 bases). The CDR3 totals 16 residues. The germline V gene encodes CDR1 SGHAT and CDR2 FQNNGV. The ends were cut back, 0 bases at V and 7 bases at J, with 16 bases in the middle. CDR3 coding DNA: TGTGCCAGCAGCTTAGATCGGGGACTAGGGGGCAACATTCAGTACTTC. Its translation: CASSLDRGLGGNIQYF.

The chain links TRBV5-1 to TRBJ2-7, with 10 nucleotides matching TRBD1. CDR1 SGHRS and CDR2 YFSETQ come from the germline V gene. Germline trimming cut 5 bases from V and 7 bases from J; bases unmatched to any gene: 15. The CDR3 consists of 16 residues. The CDR3 coding sequence is TGCGCCAGCAGTTCGGGAGACACCGGGACAGGGGTTGAGCAGTACTTC. Its protein is CASSSGDTGTGVEQYF.

V gene TRBV20-1 combines with J gene TRBJ2-7; D unclear. Trimming took off 3 bases at V and 6 bases at J, with 6 bases between the two ends. The CDR3 loop spans 10 amino acids. Germline lookup yields CDR1 DFQATT and CDR2 SNEGSKA (reference sequence). For the CDR3, the DNA is TGCAGTGCTAGTTCCCTCGAGCAGTACTTC. It translates to CSASSLEQYF.

The chain employs TRBV5-1 and TRBJ1-2; no definite D call. The CDR3 loop spans 12 amino acids. V was clipped by 3 bases and J by 4 bases, with 7 bases between them. CDR1 and CDR2 (germline): SGHRS, YFSETQ. The CDR3 region has the DNA TGCGCCAGCAGCTCAGAAGGCTATGGCTACACCTTC. Translation: CASSSEGYGYTF.

The genes are TRBV11-2 and TRBJ2-7; D gene uncertain. CDR3 length: 12 residues. Germline V lookup: CDR1 SGHAT, CDR2 FQNNGV. V shed 6 bases and J shed 6 bases, with 12 bases lying between them. The CDR3 here is CASRRISGEQYF. In nucleotides, the CDR3 is TGTGCCAGCAGAAGGATATCGGGCGAGCAGTACTTC.

Only a few counts were recorded for this clone. In the same sample, other DNA sequences code for this CDR3. The V and J genes are TRBV5-1 and TRBJ2-7, with 8 bases identical to TRBD1. Germline assignment: CDR1 SGHRS and CDR2 YFSETQ. With V trimmed by 3 bases and J by 1 base, 3 bases remained unmatched. This CDR3 spans 14 amino acids. CDR3 sequence reads: CASSSGTGSYEQYF. The CDR3 DNA is TGCGCCAGCAGCTCAGGGACAGGTTCCTACGAGCAGTACTTC.

The rearrangement joins TRBV5-1 to TRBJ2-5; 7 bases agree with TRBD1. Germline CDR1 SGHRS, CDR2 YFSETQ. V gave up 2 bases and J gave up 8 bases; unmatched junction bases: 9. There are 14 residues in the CDR3. The CDR3 is CASSFETGMQTQYF. The CDR3 DNA sequence: TGCGCCAGCAGCTTCGAGACAGGGATGCAAACCCAGTACTTC.

This clone was counted once. V and J are TRBV19 and TRBJ1-5, with 10 nucleotides matching TRBD1. Trimming removed 1 base from V and 4 bases from J; junction bases left unmatched: 4. CDR1 is LNHDA and CDR2 is SQIVND in the germline V gene (reference sequence). This CDR3 spans 16 amino acids. The CDR3: CASSIAGTGANQPQHF. Here the CDR3 DNA reads TGTGCCAGTAGTATAGCCGGGACAGGGGCTAATCAGCCCCAGCATTTT.

This clone came up many times. J is TRBJ1-1 and V is TRBV18; D ambiguous. The V gene lost 5 bases and the J gene lost 0 bases, with 10 bases spanning the gap. Germline values: CDR1 KGHSH, CDR2 LQKENI. This CDR3 has 14 residues. CDR3 protein: CASSKDTMNTEAFF. CDR3 sequence (DNA): TGTGCCAGCTCAAAAGACACCATGAACACTGAAGCTTTCTTT. The variable domain in full, completed from reference TRBV18 and TRBJ1-1, reads NAGVMQNPRHLVRRRGQEARLRCSPMKGHSHVYWYRQLPEEGLKFMVYLQKENIIDESGMPKERFSAEFPKEGPSILRIQQVVRGDSAAYFCASSKDTMNTEAFFGQGTRLTVV.